Below are 24 T cell receptor beta chains sequenced from a single sample in a study of T cells expressing NK-cell markers. TCRdb reprocessed the 5' RACE reads and reports one entry per CDR3 protein, with no DNA. Its listing shows 400,000 to 500,000 distinct CDR3 sequences. Specimen: blood T cells: a sorted CD56 or NKG2C T cell subset, CD4+ or CD8+ T cells, or bulk PBMC T cells (not recorded which). Receptors originate from a woman aged 18 to 75 in good health.

The CDR3 reads CASSLVLARELFF. The J gene is TRBJ2-2, the V gene TRBV7-2; TCRdb designates TRBD2, a call that cannot be tested without DNA. Germline CDR1 is SGHTA and CDR2 is FQGNSA. The CDR3 runs 13 residues.

The rearrangement uses TRBV12-3 or TRBV12-4 and TRBJ2-2. There are 12 residues in the CDR3. The CDR3 sequence: CASSSRIGELFF.

The chain combines TRBV6-5 with TRBJ2-1. CDR3 length equals 14 residues. The germline V gene has CDR1 MNHEY and CDR2 SVGAGI. This CDR3 reads CASSYSVYNNEQFF.

This chain links TRBV30 with TRBJ1-4; TCRdb's assignment of TRBD1 cannot be checked, as there is no DNA. The CDR3 totals 13 residues. Germline assignment: CDR1 GTSNPN and CDR2 SVGIG (reference sequence). The CDR3 sequence: CAWRGGGQEKLFF.

The chain employs TRBV7-2 and TRBJ2-5; TCRdb returns TRBD2, unconfirmable since there is no DNA. Germline V gene sequence: CDR1 SGHTA, CDR2 FQGNSA. This CDR3 has 15 amino acids. The CDR3 is CASSLTGTSGETQYF.

The chain uses TRBV20-1 and TRBJ2-2; absent DNA, TCRdb's TRBD1 call cannot be checked. This CDR3 spans 17 amino acids. Germline loops: CDR1 DFQATT, CDR2 SNEGSKA (reference sequence). The CDR3 loop reads CSARNYGQGPRTGELFF.

This chain links TRBV20-1 with TRBJ2-5; without DNA, the TCRdb call of TRBD1 cannot be checked. The V gene's germline CDR1 is DFQATT and CDR2 SNEGSKA (reference sequence). The CDR3 contains 13 residues. CDR3 loop: CSARDGATGTQYF.

The J gene is TRBJ1-2, the V gene TRBV6-2 or TRBV6-3; lacking DNA, the TRBD1 call made by TCRdb goes unchecked. There are 14 residues in the CDR3. Germline CDR1 MNHEY, CDR2 SVGEGT. The CDR3 here is CASSFRGQTTGYTF.

V gene TRBV20-1 combines with J gene TRBJ2-7; TCRdb's D call, TRBD1, is unchecked because there is no DNA. This CDR3 comprises 14 residues. Germline assignment: CDR1 DFQATT and CDR2 SNEGSKA (reference sequence). The CDR3 sequence is CSASIPGMAYEQYF.

This sequence joins TRBV20-1 and TRBJ2-3; TCRdb's D gene call, TRBD2, goes unchecked for lack of DNA. The germline V gene has CDR1 DFQATT and CDR2 SNEGSKA (reference sequence). CDR3 size: 16 residues. The CDR3 spells CSASPGLAGGQDTQYF.

The chain has TRBV12-3 or TRBV12-4 and TRBJ2-1; checking the TCRdb D call of TRBD2 is not possible without DNA. This CDR3 has 15 residues. CDR3 protein: CASSLGTSSGNEQFF.

The chain carries TRBV11-1 and TRBJ2-1; without DNA, the TCRdb call of TRBD1 cannot be checked. The CDR3 length is 21 residues. CDR1 is SGHAT, CDR2 FQDESV, per germline (reference sequence). CDR3 region: CASSSPPGTGFPREGLDEQFF.

This chain joins TRBV18 and TRBJ2-5; TCRdb lists TRBD1, though no DNA is available to test this call. Germline assignment: CDR1 KGHSH and CDR2 LQKENI. The CDR3 loop spans 13 amino acids. The CDR3 loop is CASSPGQPGTQYF. Full variable domain (outside the CDR3, taken from reference TRBV18 and TRBJ2-5): NAGVMQNPRHLVRRRGQEARLRCSPMKGHSHVYWYRQLPEEGLKFMVYLQKENIIDESGMPKERFSAEFPKEGPSILRIQQVVRGDSAAYFCASSPGQPGTQYFGPGTRLLVL.

The J gene is TRBJ1-2, the V gene TRBV4-3. CDR1 LGHNA and CDR2 YSLEER come from the germline V gene. This CDR3 contains 14 residues. CDR3 amino acids: CASSERYGFYGYTF.

The gene calls are TRBV18 and TRBJ1-1; TCRdb returns TRBD1, unconfirmable since there is no DNA. CDR1 is KGHSH, CDR2 LQKENI, per germline. CDR3 size: 15 residues. The CDR3: CASSRPARDYTEAFF.

V is TRBV3-1 and J is TRBJ1-1. The length of the CDR3 is 13 residues. Germline V gives CDR1 LGHDT, CDR2 YNNKEL (reference sequence). The CDR3 loop reads CASSPWTEPEAFF.

The chain uses TRBV7-2 and TRBJ2-7; TCRdb reports TRBD2, a call that lacks DNA to check it against. CDR3 length: 14 amino acids. CDR1 is SGHTA and CDR2 is FQGNSA in the germline V gene. CDR3 region: CASSSVSGTYEQYF.

The V call is TRBV20-1, the J call TRBJ2-3. The CDR3 contains 13 residues. Germline CDR1 reads DFQATT; CDR2 reads SNEGSKA (reference sequence). CDR3 sequence: CVYLDGRVDTQYF.

The chain employs TRBV6-5 and TRBJ2-3. The CDR3 loop spans 12 amino acids. The germline V gene encodes CDR1 MNHEY and CDR2 SVGAGI. The CDR3 loop reads CASSNKEDTQYF.

This chain connects TRBV6-1 to TRBJ2-2. Germline assignment: CDR1 MNHNS and CDR2 SASEGT. This CDR3 comprises 13 residues. The CDR3 reads CASTTRRAGELFF.

The CDR3 reads CASSQGAGNSYEQYF. J is TRBJ2-7 and V is TRBV14. The CDR3 contains 15 residues. Germline CDR1 is SGHDN and CDR2 is FVKESK.

This chain joins TRBV4-2 and TRBJ2-3. The V gene's germline CDR1 is LGHNA and CDR2 YNFKEQ. This CDR3 is built from 15 residues. CDR3 protein: CASSQDPLATDTQYF.

This rearrangement joins TRBV6-2 or TRBV6-3 to TRBJ1-5; TCRdb picks TRBD1, but there is no DNA to check that call. Germline lookup yields CDR1 MNHEY and CDR2 SVGEGT. The CDR3 is made up of 15 amino acids. The CDR3 here is CASSRTGASNQPQHF.

J is TRBJ1-1 and V is TRBV6-1; checking the TCRdb D call of TRBD1 is not possible without DNA. Per germline, CDR1 MNHNS and CDR2 SASEGT. This CDR3 is built from 14 residues. The CDR3 is CASRRRDRVTEAFF.